One sample yielded the 23 T cell receptor beta chains listed below, sequenced in a study of blood T cell repertoires in COVID-19. The method was immunoSEQ multiplex PCR; TCRdb's version includes in-frame clones alone and lacks a portion of them. This sample has about 64,000 clones; more than 75% occur once, and the top ten carry 13% to 15%. Sequenced: peripheral blood. Every receptor here comes from a man between 60 and 70 years old with COVID-19, enrolled during active disease.

The V and J genes are TRBV28 and TRBJ1-4; possible D gene TRBD1, 5 bases. V was clipped by 6 bases and J by 6 bases, with 14 bases between them. The CDR3 runs to 14 residues. CDR1 and CDR2 from the germline V gene are MDHEN and SYDVKM. CDR3 sequence: CASSHPRAYEKLFF. The CDR3 DNA follows: TGTGCCAGCAGCCACCCCAGGGCTTATGAAAAACTGTTTTTT.

The J gene is TRBJ2-2, the V gene TRBV5-4; D ambiguous. Trimming removed 4 bases from V and 8 bases from J, with 9 bases in between. The CDR3 contains 12 residues. CDR1 is SGHNT, CDR2 YYREEE, per germline (reference sequence). CDR3 sequence (DNA): TGTGCCAGCAGCCCAAACTCGGGGGAGCTGTTTTTT. Translation: CASSPNSGELFF.

The chain carries TRBV30 and TRBJ2-3, with 8 nucleotides matching TRBD1. This CDR3 is 16 amino acids long. V lost 2 bases and J lost 3; bases outside the gene matches: 10. The germline CDR1 and CDR2 sequences are GTSNPN and SVGIG (reference sequence). The CDR3, as DNA: TGTGCCTGGAGTCCCCCCCGGACAGGGATAACAGATACGCAGTATTTT. Amino acid sequence: CAWSPPRTGITDTQYF. The full variable domain, its missing parts supplied by reference TRBV30 and TRBJ2-3, is SQTIHQWPATLVQPVGSPLSLECTVEGTSNPNLYWYRQAAGRGLQLLFYSVGIGQISSEVPQNLSASRPQDRQFILSSKKLLLSDSGFYLCAWSPPRTGITDTQYFGPGTRLTVL.

This chain joins TRBV9 and TRBJ2-2; 9 bases are a match to TRBD2. Germline V gene lookup returns CDR1 SGDLS and CDR2 YYNGEE. The CDR3 sequence is 14 residues long. J gave up 8 bases and V 3 bases, and 5 bases lay outside the gene matches. Here the CDR3 DNA reads TGTGCCAGCAGCGCCGGGACTAGCCTAGGGGAGCTGTTTTTT. Translation gives CASSAGTSLGELFF.

The chain uses TRBV23-1 and TRBJ1-6; D might be TRBD1 (5 bases). TRBV23-1 is noted as an ORF with a role that remains uncertain. Trimming removed 3 bases at V and 9 bases at J, with 9 bases between. This CDR3 is built from 13 residues. DNA for the CDR3: TGCGCCAGCAGTCAGGGGCGGTCTTCACCCCTCCACTTT. This encodes CASSQGRSSPLHF.

The CDR3 protein is CASRDGWNTEAFF. CDR3 DNA: TGTGCCAGCAGAGACGGGTGGAACACTGAAGCTTTCTTT. The chain couples TRBV6-5 to TRBJ1-1; D not certain. Germline assignment: CDR1 MNHEY and CDR2 SVGAGI. V dropped 6 bases and J dropped 1 base, with 9 bases sitting between them. The CDR3 totals 13 residues.

J is TRBJ2-3 and V is TRBV5-1; 7 nucleotides agree with TRBD1. V shed 4 bases, J shed 2 bases, and the junction held 7 bases outside the gene matches. The CDR3 covers 15 residues. Germline lookup yields CDR1 SGHRS and CDR2 YFSETQ. The CDR3 reads CASSPQGQSTDTQYF. In nucleotides, the CDR3 is TGCGCCAGCAGCCCTCAGGGACAGTCCACAGATACGCAGTATTTT.

Written as DNA, the CDR3 is TGTGCCAGCAGCCCTTCCGGACTCTCCTACGAGCAGTACTTC. It encodes CASSPSGLSYEQYF. The chain employs TRBV7-9 and TRBJ2-7, with D perhaps TRBD2 (5 bases). CDR1 and CDR2 from the germline V gene are SEHNR and FQNEAQ (reference sequence). V lost 5 bases to trimming and J lost 0 bases, with 11 bases between them. There are 14 residues in the CDR3.

The chain joins TRBV6-5 to TRBJ2-7; possibly TRBD1 for D (5 bases). The CDR3 loop spans 14 amino acids. Germline assignment: CDR1 MNHEY and CDR2 SVGAGI. V lost 2 bases and J lost 0, with 8 bases in between. This CDR3 is CASSYDSRSYEQYF. DNA for the CDR3: TGTGCCAGCAGTTACGACAGTCGCTCCTACGAGCAGTACTTC.

The chain is built from TRBV6-5 and TRBJ1-1; no firm D call. CDR1 and CDR2 from the germline V gene are MNHEY and SVGAGI. V was trimmed by 0 bases and J by 0 bases, leaving 8 bases between them. This CDR3 region has 15 residues. The DNA of the CDR3 is TGTGCCAGCAGTTACTCAGGACTACTGAACACTGAAGCTTTCTTT. It specifies CASSYSGLLNTEAFF.

The chain is built from TRBV7-9 and TRBJ1-6; D is possibly TRBD1 (6 bases). The CDR3 is 14 amino acids. V was shortened by 5 bases and J by 7 bases, with 12 bases between the two germline ends. The germline V gene has CDR1 SEHNR and CDR2 FQNEAQ (reference sequence). CDR3 loop: CASSSTGKNSPLHF. CDR3 sequence (DNA): TGTGCCAGCAGCAGCACAGGGAAGAATTCACCCCTCCACTTT.

The chain has TRBV7-7 and TRBJ2-1; 11 bases match TRBD2. The CDR3 runs 15 residues. After removal of 5 bases from V and 4 bases from J, the junction contained 4 bases not matched to a gene. The germline V gene encodes CDR1 SSHAT and CDR2 FNYEAQ (reference sequence). The CDR3 is CASSLGTSGYNEQFF. The DNA of the CDR3 is TGTGCCAGCAGCCTAGGGACTAGCGGTTACAATGAGCAGTTCTTC.

The rearrangement joins TRBV20-1 to TRBJ1-5; D is undetermined. Germline-derived CDR1 and CDR2 are DFQATT and SNEGSKA (reference sequence). CDR3 length equals 13 residues. Trimming removed 3 bases at V and 5 bases at J, with 11 bases between. The CDR3: CSASGGHYQPQHF. Written as DNA, the CDR3 is TGCAGTGCTAGTGGCGGTCATTATCAGCCCCAGCATTTT.

The rearrangement joins TRBV7-2 to TRBJ2-1; D is perhaps TRBD1 (6 bases). Germline assignment: CDR1 SGHTA and CDR2 FQGNSA. The CDR3 loop spans 13 amino acids. Trimming took off 2 bases at V and 6 bases at J, with 8 bases between the two ends. CDR3 sequence: CASSLQGINEQFF. CDR3 nucleotides: TGTGCCAGCAGCTTACAGGGGATCAATGAGCAGTTCTTC. The full variable domain, in which reference TRBV7-2 and TRBJ2-1 provide the parts outside the CDR3, is GAGVSQSPSNKVTEKGKDVELRCDPISGHTALYWYRQSLGQGLEFLIYFQGNSAPDKSGLPSDRFSAERTGGSVSTLTIQRTQQEDSAVYLCASSLQGINEQFFGPGTRLTVL.

CDR3 region: CASSLGAGQTTGELFF. DNA for the CDR3: TGTGCCAGCAGCTTAGGTGCCGGACAGACCACCGGGGAGCTGTTTTTT. The V call is TRBV11-2, the J call TRBJ2-2; a possible D gene is TRBD1 (6 bases). Germline values: CDR1 SGHAT, CDR2 FQNNGV. The CDR3 covers 16 residues. V was pared by 1 base and J by 4 bases, with 13 bases between.

The sample holds a few counts of this clone. CDR3: CASSLGQGQAYGYTF. The CDR3 DNA sequence: TGTGCCAGCAGCTTAGGTCAGGGACAGGCCTATGGCTACACCTTC. The chain recombines TRBV11-3 with TRBJ1-2; 8 nucleotides align to TRBD1. After removal of 1 base from V and 4 bases from J, the junction contained 5 bases not matched to a gene. This CDR3 has 15 amino acids. Germline V gene data show CDR1 as SGHNT and CDR2 as YENEEA. The full variable domain, in which reference TRBV11-3 and TRBJ1-2 provide the parts outside the CDR3, is EAGVVQSPRYKIIEKKQPVAFWCNPISGHNTLYWYLQNLGQGPELLIRYENEEAVDDSQLPKDRFSAERLKGVDSTLKIQPAELGDSAVYLCASSLGQGQAYGYTFGSGTRLTVV.

The CDR3 region is CASSESAGPGNTIYF. In DNA, the CDR3 is TGTGCCAGCAGTGAATCGGCGGGTCCTGGAAACACCATATATTTT. This rearrangement joins TRBV6-1 to TRBJ1-3, with D uncertain. The CDR3 extends over 15 amino acids. The germline V gene encodes CDR1 MNHNS and CDR2 SASEGT. V was shortened by 2 bases and J by 2 bases, with 10 bases between the two germline ends.

This sequence joins TRBV3-1 (or the pseudogene TRBV3-2) and TRBJ2-2; 13 bases are a match to TRBD2. Trimming at V came to 5 bases and at J to 6 bases, leaving 12 bases not matched to a gene. Looked up from germline, CDR1 is LGHDT and CDR2 is YNNKEL (reference sequence). The CDR3 has 18 amino acids. CDR3 amino acids: CASSGWGTSGVRAGELFF. CDR3 nucleotides: TGTGCCAGCAGCGGCTGGGGGACTAGCGGGGTCAGAGCCGGGGAGCTGTTTTTT.

The chain employs TRBV6-6 and TRBJ1-2; unclear D gene. Germline V CDR1 and CDR2: MNHNY, SVGAGI (reference sequence). CDR3 length: 13 residues. V lost 6 bases and J lost 4, with 12 bases in between. CDR3 DNA: TGTGCCAGCAGCGCGGACGGAGGCTATGGCTACACCTTC. Its translation is CASSADGGYGYTF.

There are a few counts of this clone. The rearrangement links TRBV5-4 to TRBJ1-2, with 8 nucleotides matching TRBD1. J was trimmed by 3 bases and V by 4 bases; bases with no gene match: 5. Germline loops: CDR1 SGHNT, CDR2 YYREEE (reference sequence). This CDR3 is built from 14 residues. The CDR3 nucleotides are TGTGCCAGCAGCACCGACAGGGGTTACTATGGCTACACCTTC. It codes for CASSTDRGYYGYTF.

The genes are TRBV6-5 and TRBJ1-6; D is undetermined. This CDR3 has 14 amino acids. Trimming removed 7 bases from V and 9 bases from J, with 16 bases in between. The V gene's germline CDR1 is MNHEY and CDR2 SVGAGI. The CDR3, as DNA: TGTGCCAGCATCATCGACACCAGTTCTTCACCCCTCCACTTT. This sequence encodes CASIIDTSSSPLHF.

The V and J genes are TRBV2 and TRBJ2-1; 8 bases agree with TRBD2. From germline, CDR1 is SNHLY and CDR2 FYNNEI. The CDR3 spans 14 residues. J was trimmed by 4 bases and V by 10 bases; bases with no gene match: 9. The CDR3 here is CATLVSGAYNEQFF. CDR3 in DNA: TGTGCCACCCTTGTTAGCGGGGCTTACAATGAGCAGTTCTTC.

V usage is TRBV5-1 and J usage is TRBJ2-3, with D tentatively TRBD1 (6 bases). Germline values: CDR1 SGHRS, CDR2 YFSETQ. V was cut by 4 bases and J by 2 bases, with 17 bases left in between. The CDR3 contains 16 residues. This chain's CDR3 is CASSQGQWILTDTQYF. The CDR3 coding sequence is TGCGCCAGCAGCCAAGGACAGTGGATCCTCACAGATACGCAGTATTTT.